The T cell receptor beta chain described here comes from a study of CD8 T cells in cerebrospinal fluid in Alzheimer's disease. After re-calling the 10x single-cell sequencing reads, TCRdb lists one entry per CDR3 protein, DNA absent. Its table records 1,500 to 2,000 distinct CDR3 sequences. Germline CDR1 is LNHDA and CDR2 is SQIVND (reference sequence). This CDR3 has 16 amino acids. The sample taken for sequencing was cerebrospinal fluid. The clonotype originates from a human donor in good health. The chain uses TRBV19 and TRBJ1-1; TCRdb picks TRBD1, but there is no DNA to check that call. CDR3 amino acids: CASSQGRGGMNTEAFF.